These 30 T cell receptor beta chains came from one sample sequenced in a study of T cells in localized non-small cell lung cancer. Libraries were prepared by immunoSEQ multiplex PCR; TCRdb keeps only in-frame clonotypes and omits some of them. The sample includes tens of thousands of clones, more than 65% of them seen just once. The sequencing here drew on peripheral blood mononuclear cells, taken before any cancer treatment. The source is a man between 35 and 75 years old with stage III lung adenocarcinoma.

The chain recombines TRBV5-1 with TRBJ2-1; no clear D gene. CDR1 is SGHRS, CDR2 YFSETQ, per germline. This CDR3 contains 15 residues. Between the trimmed V and J ends, which lost 5 bases and 4 bases, there was a span of 16 bases. The CDR3 DNA reads as TGCGCCAGCAGACCAGGAGCCGATGTTTACAATGAGCAGTTCTTC. It codes for CASRPGADVYNEQFF. The whole variable domain, filled in from reference TRBV5-1 and TRBJ2-1, reads KAGVTQTPRYLIKTRGQQVTLSCSPISGHRSVSWYQQTPGQGLQFLFEYFSETQRNKGNFPGRFSGRQFSNSRSEMNVSTLELGDSALYLCASRPGADVYNEQFFGPGTRLTVL.

The gene calls are TRBV7-9 and TRBJ2-3; 8 nucleotides match TRBD2. This CDR3 is built from 13 residues. V lost 3 bases, J lost 5 bases, and 1 base stayed unmatched. Germline values: CDR1 SEHNR, CDR2 FQNEAQ (reference sequence). The CDR3 loop reads CASSFRGGDTQYF. CDR3 nucleotides: TGTGCCAGCAGCTTTCGGGGGGGAGATACGCAGTATTTT.

The rearrangement links TRBV5-4 to TRBJ2-7, with 12 bases aligning to TRBD2. Per the germline V gene, CDR1 is SGHNT and CDR2 is YYREEE (reference sequence). The CDR3 length is 15 residues. V lost 3 bases, J lost 7 bases, and 8 bases stayed unmatched. For the CDR3, the DNA is TGTGCCAGCAGCTCTGCTAGCGGGAGGGCCGGGGAGCAGTACTTC. Protein product: CASSSASGRAGEQYF. The variable domain in full, completed from reference TRBV5-4 and TRBJ2-7, reads ETGVTQSPTHLIKTRGQQVTLRCSSQSGHNTVSWYQQALGQGPQFIFQYYREEENGRGNFPPRFSGLQFPNYSSELNVNALELDDSALYLCASSSASGRAGEQYFGPGTRLTVT.

The chain carries TRBV9 and TRBJ1-1; possibly TRBD1 for D (5 bases). Between the trimmed V and J ends, which lost 3 bases and 4 bases, there was a span of 13 bases. The CDR3 is 14 residues long. The germline V gene has CDR1 SGDLS and CDR2 YYNGEE. CDR3 sequence (DNA): TGTGCCAGCAGCGGGGGGAGAGTACGCACTGAAGCTTTCTTT. As protein: CASSGGRVRTEAFF.

J is TRBJ2-2 and V is TRBV4-1; TRBD2 matches 10 bases. CDR1 MGHRA and CDR2 YSYEKL come from the germline V gene. The CDR3 contains 17 residues. V lost 2 bases, J lost 3 bases, and 6 bases stayed unmatched. CDR3 region: CASSQPSGRVDTGELFF. The CDR3 region has the DNA TGCGCCAGCAGCCAACCTAGCGGGAGAGTAGACACCGGGGAGCTGTTTTTT.

This sequence joins TRBV11-2 and TRBJ1-5; 7 bases line up with TRBD1. Germline V gives CDR1 SGHAT, CDR2 FQNNGV. The CDR3 is 14 residues long. V shed 2 bases and J 5 bases; nucleotides not matched to a gene: 3. The CDR3 DNA reads TGTGCCAGCAGCTTAACCGACAGGGATCAGCCCCAGCATTTT. This sequence encodes CASSLTDRDQPQHF.

V gene TRBV5-5 combines with J gene TRBJ2-2; D remains unclear. Germline values: CDR1 SGHKS, CDR2 YYEKEE (reference sequence). There are 14 residues in the CDR3. Trimming took off 2 bases at V and 2 bases at J, with 7 bases between the two ends. The CDR3 DNA reads TGTGCCAGCAGCTTCGGCGGCAACACCGGGGAGCTGTTTTTT. Amino acid sequence: CASSFGGNTGELFF.

This chain uses TRBV2 with TRBJ2-1; D is perhaps TRBD1 or TRBD2 (5 bases each). The CDR3 has 14 residues. The germline V and J ends were trimmed by 7 bases and 4 bases, with 14 bases remaining between them. Germline loops: CDR1 SNHLY, CDR2 FYNNEI. The CDR3 reads CASIQRDRYNEQFF. The CDR3 region has the DNA TGTGCCAGCATTCAACGGGACCGATACAATGAGCAGTTCTTC.

This clone came up once. The chain employs TRBV27 and TRBJ1-1; 7 bases match TRBD1. CDR1 MNHEY and CDR2 SMNVEV come from the germline V gene (reference sequence). After removal of 6 bases from V and 5 bases from J, the junction contained 9 bases not matched to a gene. CDR3 length: 14 amino acids. The CDR3 spells CASSMVQTGTEAFF. CDR3 DNA: TGTGCCAGCAGCATGGTTCAGACAGGGACTGAAGCTTTCTTT.

This chain joins TRBV5-4 and TRBJ2-5, with 7 bases fitting TRBD1. The length of the CDR3 is 14 residues. In germline, CDR1 is SGHNT, CDR2 YYREEE (reference sequence). V trimming: 4 bases; J trimming: 5 bases; junction bases outside the gene matches: 8. The CDR3 sequence: CASSPGQSWETQYF. The DNA for the CDR3 is TGTGCCAGCAGCCCGGGACAGTCTTGGGAGACCCAGTACTTC.

The chain links TRBV5-4 to TRBJ2-5; TRBD2 matches 8 bases. Germline V lookup: CDR1 SGHNT, CDR2 YYREEE (reference sequence). The V gene end was trimmed by 0 bases and the J gene end by 2 bases; junction bases not matched to a gene: 0. This CDR3 comprises 14 residues. DNA of the CDR3: TGTGCCAGCAGCTTGGCTAGCGGGCAAGAGACCCAGTACTTC. It translates to CASSLASGQETQYF.

The genes are TRBV19 and TRBJ2-3; D uncertain. Trimming removed 5 bases from V and 0 bases from J, with 9 bases in between. The CDR3 is 14 amino acids. Germline CDR1 reads LNHDA; CDR2 reads SQIVND (reference sequence). The DNA for the CDR3 is TGTGCCAGTAGTCCCGGCCCTAGCACAGATACGCAGTATTTT. Translating gives CASSPGPSTDTQYF.

The rearrangement links TRBV5-8 to TRBJ1-5; D might be TRBD1 (5 bases). Trimming left V 5 bases short and J 7 bases short, with 16 bases between. The CDR3 covers 14 residues. The germline CDR1 and CDR2 sequences are SGHTS and YDEGEE. CDR3 region: CASSSDQGWQPQHF. CDR3 nucleotides: TGTGCCAGCAGTTCGGATCAGGGATGGCAGCCCCAGCATTTT.

V is TRBV5-1 and J is TRBJ1-4, with D unresolved. The germline V gene encodes CDR1 SGHRS and CDR2 YFSETQ. The CDR3 spans 14 residues. V gave up 5 bases and J gave up 0 bases, with 8 bases separating them. CDR3 region: CASRARTTNEKLFF. The CDR3 coding sequence is TGCGCCAGCAGGGCTCGTACAACTAATGAAAAACTGTTTTTT.

The rearrangement uses TRBV7-9 and TRBJ2-7; weak D call: TRBD1 (5 bases). The CDR3 spans 13 residues. V was pared by 2 bases and J by 3 bases, with 8 bases between. Germline-derived CDR1 and CDR2 are SEHNR and FQNEAQ (reference sequence). DNA for the CDR3: TGTGCCAGCAGCTTAAGGGGCAGCTACGAGCAGTACTTC. It yields the protein CASSLRGSYEQYF.

Worth noting for this clone: Because the CDR3's place on the DNA is in doubt, the DNA is left out and the CDR3 is given as listed by TCRdb. The chain joins TRBV15 to TRBJ2-3; the table gives TRBD2 as D, unverified against the DNA. Termini included, the CDR3 measures 16 amino acids. Germline lookup yields CDR1 LNHNV and CDR2 YYDKDF (reference sequence). The CDR3: CATSASVREGPDTQYF.

This clone was counted once. This chain joins TRBV7-9 and TRBJ1-2; the D gene is possibly TRBD1 (5 bases). This CDR3 has 15 amino acids. Germline values: CDR1 SEHNR, CDR2 FQNEAQ (reference sequence). The V end was cut by 7 bases, the J end by 8 bases, with 23 bases between. CDR3 protein: CASNPGQIMIGGYTF. The DNA for the CDR3 is TGTGCCAGCAATCCAGGGCAGATCATGATCGGGGGCTACACCTTC.

The chain combines TRBV10-2 with TRBJ2-5; the match to TRBD1 covers 8 bases. The CDR3 has 14 residues. CDR1 is WSHSY, CDR2 SAAADI, per germline. V gave up 5 bases and J gave up 5 bases; unmatched junction bases: 7. The CDR3 loop reads CASSLETGDETQYF. CDR3 DNA sequence: TGCGCCAGCAGTCTAGAGACAGGGGATGAGACCCAGTACTTC.

The chain couples TRBV6-1 to TRBJ2-7; D ambiguous. The V end lost 5 bases, the J end lost 3 bases, and 11 bases lay between the germline ends. Germline lookup yields CDR1 MNHNS and CDR2 SASEGT. The CDR3 totals 13 residues. The CDR3 sequence: CASSLTENYEQYV. The CDR3 nucleotides read TGTGCCAGCAGTTTAACGGAAAACTACGAGCAGTACGTC.

The genes are TRBV5-1 and TRBJ2-5; D is undetermined. The CDR3 is 11 amino acids. With 6 bases removed from V and 1 base from J, the gap between germline ends came to 4 bases. Germline lookup yields CDR1 SGHRS and CDR2 YFSETQ. The CDR3 here is CASTIQETQYF. Here the CDR3 DNA reads TGCGCCAGCACCATCCAAGAGACCCAGTACTTC.

V usage is TRBV5-1 and J usage is TRBJ2-3; D is unclear. This CDR3 is built from 15 residues. The germline V gene encodes CDR1 SGHRS and CDR2 YFSETQ. V was pared by 0 bases and J by 1 base, with 9 bases between. CDR3 nucleotide sequence: TGCGCCAGCAGCTTGGCAACTTACGGCACAGATACGCAGTATTTT. Translated: CASSLATYGTDTQYF.

The chain links TRBV6-6 to TRBJ2-3; 7 bases map to TRBD1. Germline V gives CDR1 MNHNY, CDR2 SVGAGI (reference sequence). Trimming removed 2 bases from V and 6 bases from J; junction bases left unmatched: 5. This CDR3 has 14 residues. DNA of the CDR3: TGTGCCAGCAGTTACCGGACACAGGGGGATACGCAGTATTTT. This gives the protein CASSYRTQGDTQYF.

The CDR3 region is CASSLGGLGKADTQYF. The CDR3 nucleotides are TGTGCCAGCAGCTTGGGAGGGTTAGGGAAGGCAGATACGCAGTATTTT. The rearrangement joins TRBV5-4 to TRBJ2-3; the D gene is possibly TRBD2 (5 bases). The germline V gene has CDR1 SGHNT and CDR2 YYREEE (reference sequence). V dropped 0 bases and J dropped 4 bases, with 15 bases sitting between them. The CDR3 has 16 residues.

A single count supports this clone. This chain connects TRBV7-9 to TRBJ2-2, with TRBD1 as a possible D gene (5 bases). This CDR3 spans 16 amino acids. Looked up from germline, CDR1 is SEHNR and CDR2 is FQNEAQ (reference sequence). Between the trimmed V and J ends, which lost 3 bases and 2 bases, there was a span of 13 bases. In nucleotides, the CDR3 is TGTGCCAGCAGCTTGGACACTCCTGACAACACCGGGGAGCTGTTTTTT. Protein: CASSLDTPDNTGELFF.

CDR3 DNA sequence: TGTGCCAGCAGCCCACCTAGCGGGGGGTCGGAGACCCAGTACTTC. This translates into CASSPPSGGSETQYF. The genes are TRBV9 and TRBJ2-5; 11 bases match TRBD2. This CDR3 region has 15 residues. Germline values: CDR1 SGDLS, CDR2 YYNGEE. V gave up 4 bases and J gave up 5 bases; unmatched junction bases: 7.

In this sample, this clone turned up once. The chain has TRBV18 and TRBJ1-3, with unresolved D. Germline assignment: CDR1 KGHSH and CDR2 LQKENI. There are 13 residues in the CDR3. The germline V and J ends were trimmed by 5 bases and 4 bases, with 9 bases remaining between them. For the CDR3, the DNA is TGTGCCAGCTCAAACGGACGGGGAAACACCATATATTTT. Protein sequence: CASSNGRGNTIYF.

The rearrangement joins TRBV4-2 to TRBJ2-3; no reliable D call. Trimming removed 4 bases from V and 9 bases from J, with 11 bases in between. The CDR3 runs 12 residues. The germline CDR1 and CDR2 sequences are LGHNA and YNFKEQ. DNA for the CDR3: TGTGCCAGCAGCCTCCCTCCCGGGACGCAGTATTTT. Translating it yields CASSLPPGTQYF.

The chain carries TRBV2 and TRBJ2-7, with D maybe TRBD1 (5 bases). This CDR3 is built from 14 residues. The ends were cut back, 6 bases at V and 0 bases at J, with 12 bases in the middle. Germline CDR1 reads SNHLY; CDR2 reads FYNNEI. CDR3 coding DNA: TGTGCCAGCAGCCTCAGGGTCCTCTCCTACGAGCAGTACTTC. Its translation: CASSLRVLSYEQYF.

The gene calls are TRBV4-2 and TRBJ1-4, with D tentatively TRBD1 (6 bases). Looked up from germline, CDR1 is LGHNA and CDR2 is YNFKEQ. This CDR3 is 16 amino acids long. Trimming pared 0 bases from V and 7 bases from J, leaving 15 bases between. CDR3 in DNA: TGTGCCAGCAGCCAAGATAGGACAGAGCCAGTTGAAAAACTGTTTTTT. Translating gives CASSQDRTEPVEKLFF.

The V and J genes are TRBV5-4 and TRBJ2-1; tentatively, D is TRBD2 (7 bases). The CDR3 contains 16 residues. The germline V gene has CDR1 SGHNT and CDR2 YYREEE (reference sequence). Trimming left V 0 bases short and J 4 bases short, with 14 bases between. The CDR3 DNA reads TGTGCCAGCAGCTTGGCGGGCGGGGGCATATACAATGAGCAGTTCTTC. It is translated as CASSLAGGGIYNEQFF. The variable domain in full, completed from reference TRBV5-4 and TRBJ2-1, reads ETGVTQSPTHLIKTRGQQVTLRCSSQSGHNTVSWYQQALGQGPQFIFQYYREEENGRGNFPPRFSGLQFPNYSSELNVNALELDDSALYLCASSLAGGGIYNEQFFGPGTRLTVL.